The sample holds one count of the clone carrying this T cell receptor beta chain. Its antigen remains unidentified. This sample is drawn from a study of shared clonotypes between healthy human individuals. Study results and limitations: Estimated richness was generally greater in naive than memory subsets.

Germline CDR1 reads ENHRY; CDR2 reads SYGVKD. V was trimmed by 3 bases and J by 1 base, leaving 15 bases between them. The CDR3 loop spans 16 amino acids. Sequenced by immunoSEQ multiplex PCR; TCRdb stores in-frame clones only, minus some. This sample has around 640,000 clones; about 96% occur once, and the top ten carry more than 0.085%. Naive CD8 cells comprised CD45RO-negative, CCR7-positively selected cells, excluding terminally differentiated effector memory CD45RA+ cells. Healthy adults negative for HIV, lacking recent acute infections or vaccinations, served as donors. The sample was naive CD8+ T cells sorted from blood. This TCR came from a woman aged 25 to 39 in good health. The V gene is TRBV10-3, the J gene TRBJ2-5; no reliable D call. In DNA, the CDR3 is TGTGCCATCAGTGAAGTAATTAGCAAGGGCCAAGAGACCCAGTACTTC. Protein product: CAISEVISKGQETQYF.